Detailed here is one T cell receptor (beta chain). These data originate in a study of cytomegalovirus exposure and HLA in healthy donors. The overall study: Samples from HLA-typed donors yielded approximately 80 million unique TCRs in an early data release.

Trimming took 4 bases from V and 6 from J, leaving 22 bases between them. CDR3 length: 16 amino acids. Germline V gene lookup returns CDR1 MGHRA and CDR2 YSYEKL. PCR involved 60 Vbeta and 13 Jbeta primers. Assay used: immunoSEQ multiplex PCR; TCRdb lists only in-frame clones, some missing. This table holds approximately 58,000 clones. The source is a man aged 30-40 years in good health and CMV-seropositive. Sequenced input: PBMCs. This chain connects TRBV4-1 to TRBJ2-7; D may be TRBD1 (5 bases). CDR3: CASSRQGVSSRSEQYF. The CDR3 coding sequence is TGCGCCAGCAGCCGCCAGGGCGTCAGTAGTAGGTCCGAGCAGTACTTC.